This T cell receptor (beta chain) is drawn from a study of CD8+ T cells in alopecia areata. As concerns this clone: Its target is unknown.

Whole-study findings and limits: Mouse data revealed clearer TCR sharing than patient data did, a gap possibly tied to HLA. Lesional scalp, notably in alopecia totalis/universalis, had clonality above that of normal scalp.

Reverse transcribed after extraction, RNA yielded cDNA as the sequencing template. The method was immunoSEQ multiplex PCR; TCRdb's version includes in-frame clones alone and lacks a portion of them. Of around 35,000 clones listed, roughly 53% are singletons. It was from PBMCs that CD4+ and CD8+ T cells were sorted. Sequenced: NKG2D-high CD8+ T cells sorted from blood. This TCR derives from a human donor with alopecia areata.

This chain's CDR3 is CATSEGGTGNTIYF. CDR3 nucleotide sequence: TGTGCCACCAGCGAGGGGGGGACTGGAAACACCATATATTTT. The chain recombines TRBV15 with TRBJ1-3; tentative D call: TRBD1 (6 bases). The CDR3 covers 14 residues. The germline V and J ends were trimmed by 5 bases and 2 bases, with 10 bases remaining between them. Germline V gene data show CDR1 as LNHNV and CDR2 as YYDKDF (reference sequence).